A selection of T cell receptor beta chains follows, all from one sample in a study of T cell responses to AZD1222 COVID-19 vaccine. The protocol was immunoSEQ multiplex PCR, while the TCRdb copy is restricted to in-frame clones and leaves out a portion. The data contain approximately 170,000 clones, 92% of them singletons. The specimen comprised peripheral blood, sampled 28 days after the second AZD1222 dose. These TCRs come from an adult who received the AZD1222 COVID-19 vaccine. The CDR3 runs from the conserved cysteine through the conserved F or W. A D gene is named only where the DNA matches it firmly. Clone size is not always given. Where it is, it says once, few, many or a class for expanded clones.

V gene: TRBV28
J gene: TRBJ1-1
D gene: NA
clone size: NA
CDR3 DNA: TGTGCCAGCAGTTTTATGGGGGCAGCTTTCTTT
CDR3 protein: CASSFMGAAFF

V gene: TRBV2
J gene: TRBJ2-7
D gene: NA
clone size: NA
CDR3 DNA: TGTGCCAGCAGCAAGGAGGTCTCCTACGAGCAGTACTTC
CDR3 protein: CASSKEVSYEQYF

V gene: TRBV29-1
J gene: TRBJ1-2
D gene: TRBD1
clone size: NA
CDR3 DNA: TGCAGCGTTGGCCCGGGACAGAAAGTTTATGGCTACACCTTC
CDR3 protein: CSVGPGQKVYGYTF

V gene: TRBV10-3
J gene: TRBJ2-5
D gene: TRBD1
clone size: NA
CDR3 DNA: TGTGCCATCAGTGATTCGGACAGGGACGGAAAAGAGACCCAGTACTTC
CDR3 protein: CAISDSDRDGKETQYF

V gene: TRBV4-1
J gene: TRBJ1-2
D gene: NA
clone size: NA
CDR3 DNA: TGCGCCAGCAGCCTCACGGGCTCTTATGGCTACACCTTC
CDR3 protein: CASSLTGSYGYTF

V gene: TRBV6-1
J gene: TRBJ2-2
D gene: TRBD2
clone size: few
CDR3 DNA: TGTGCCAGCAGTGAAGCTAGCGGGGGGGCCGGGGAGCTGTTTTTT
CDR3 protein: CASSEASGGAGELFF

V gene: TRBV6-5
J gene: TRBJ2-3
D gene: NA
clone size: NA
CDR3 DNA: TGTGCCAGCAGACCCCGATCTCCCGGGCAAGATACGCAGTATTTT
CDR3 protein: CASRPRSPGQDTQYF

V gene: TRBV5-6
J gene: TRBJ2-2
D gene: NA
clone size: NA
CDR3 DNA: TGTGCCAGCAGCCCCTGGCCCGGGGCCGACGGGGAGCTGTTTTTT
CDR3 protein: CASSPWPGADGELFF

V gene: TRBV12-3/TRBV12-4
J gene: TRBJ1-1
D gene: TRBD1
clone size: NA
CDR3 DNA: TGTGCCAGCAGTATTCCACAGGGGGCAGTCTTT
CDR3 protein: CASSIPQGAVF

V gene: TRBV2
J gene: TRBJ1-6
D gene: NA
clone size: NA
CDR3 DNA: TGTGCCAGCAGGCCTTTGGGCGGAGATAATTCACCCCTCCACTTT
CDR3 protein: CASRPLGGDNSPLHF

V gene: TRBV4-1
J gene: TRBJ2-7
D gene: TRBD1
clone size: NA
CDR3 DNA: TGCGCCAGCAGCCAAGGAGGGGGCGGCTACGAGCAGTACTTC
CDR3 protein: CASSQGGGGYEQYF

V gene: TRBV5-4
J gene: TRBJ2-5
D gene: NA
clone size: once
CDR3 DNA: TGTGCCAGCAGCTCCAGGTCACCACAAGAGACCCAGTACTTC
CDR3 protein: CASSSRSPQETQYF

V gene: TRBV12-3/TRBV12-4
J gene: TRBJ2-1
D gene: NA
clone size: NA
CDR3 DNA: TGTGCCAGCGGAGTTTACAATGAGCAGTTCTTC
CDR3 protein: CASGVYNEQFF

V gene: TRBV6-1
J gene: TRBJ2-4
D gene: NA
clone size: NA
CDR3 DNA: TGTGCCAGCAGTGTCAGGACTTTTGAAAGCGTGGCCAAAAACATTCAGTACTTC
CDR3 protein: CASSVRTFESVAKNIQYF

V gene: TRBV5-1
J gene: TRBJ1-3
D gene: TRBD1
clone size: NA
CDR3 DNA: TGCGCCAGCAGCCCACGGACAGGGGCTGGAAACACCATATATTTT
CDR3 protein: CASSPRTGAGNTIYF

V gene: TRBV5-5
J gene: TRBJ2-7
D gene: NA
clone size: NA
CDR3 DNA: TGTGCCAGCAGCTTGAACGTTGGACAGCAGCAGTACTTC
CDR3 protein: CASSLNVGQQQYF

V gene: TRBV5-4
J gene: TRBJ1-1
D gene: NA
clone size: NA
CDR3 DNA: TGTGCCAGCAGCTTGCGGGGGAGAGATGAAGCTTTCTTT
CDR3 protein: CASSLRGRDEAFF

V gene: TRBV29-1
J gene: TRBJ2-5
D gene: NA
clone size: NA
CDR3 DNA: TGCAGCGTTGAAGGGACGGATAATTCAGAGACCCAGTACTTC
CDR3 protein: CSVEGTDNSETQYF

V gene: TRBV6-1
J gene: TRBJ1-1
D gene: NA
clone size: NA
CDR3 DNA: TGTGCCAGCAGTGAAGGTTGGGACCTAGGAGGGGCTCGGTTTCTGAACACTGAAGCTTTCTTT
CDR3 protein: CASSEGWDLGGARFLNTEAFF

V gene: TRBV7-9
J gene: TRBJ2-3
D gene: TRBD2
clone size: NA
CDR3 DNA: TGTGCCAGCAGCGGAACGACTAGCGGGGGGGCCGTGAGCACAGATACGCAGTATTTT
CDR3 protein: CASSGTTSGGAVSTDTQYF